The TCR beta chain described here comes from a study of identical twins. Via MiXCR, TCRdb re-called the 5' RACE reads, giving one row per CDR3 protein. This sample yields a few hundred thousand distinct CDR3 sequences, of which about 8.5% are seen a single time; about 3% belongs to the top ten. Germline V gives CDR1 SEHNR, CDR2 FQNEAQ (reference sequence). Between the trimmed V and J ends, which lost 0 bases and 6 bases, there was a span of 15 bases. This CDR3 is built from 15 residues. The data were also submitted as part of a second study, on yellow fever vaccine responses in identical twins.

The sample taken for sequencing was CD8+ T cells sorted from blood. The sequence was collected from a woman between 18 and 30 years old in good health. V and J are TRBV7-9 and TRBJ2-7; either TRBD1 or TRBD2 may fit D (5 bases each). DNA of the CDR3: TGTGCCAGCAGCTTAGCTCCCAGGGAGTGGGGCGAGCAGTACTTC. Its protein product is CASSLAPREWGEQYF.